Shown below are 9 T cell receptor beta chains from a single sample sequenced in a study of CD8 T cells in ankylosing spondylitis. TCRdb independently ran MiXCR on the 5' RACE reads; one entry per CDR3 protein. The table lists about 350,000 distinct CDR3 sequences, roughly 20% of them singletons. Sequencing was done on a sample of blood, either unsorted or a sorted T cell fraction (not recorded which). The source is a male donor with ankylosing spondylitis or in good health (not recorded which).

The chain carries TRBV12-3 or TRBV12-4 and TRBJ2-7, with 8 bases fitting TRBD2. The CDR3 has 14 residues. V was clipped by 8 bases and J by 3 bases; unmatched bases: 9. The CDR3 region is CASRPGGGHYEQYF. The CDR3, as DNA: TGTGCCAGCCGCCCCGGGGGGGGCCACTACGAGCAGTACTTC.

This clonotype was observed a handful of times. V gene TRBV10-3 combines with J gene TRBJ2-7; TRBD2 matches at 7 bases. Germline V gene data show CDR1 as ENHRY and CDR2 as SYGVKD. The CDR3 spans 14 residues. The V gene end was trimmed by 8 bases and the J gene end by 7 bases; junction bases not matched to a gene: 14. The CDR3 here is CAIRLADRSGEQYF. The CDR3 DNA reads TGTGCCATCCGCCTAGCGGACCGCAGTGGAGAGCAGTACTTC.

In its sample, this clonotype was seen a few times. The rearrangement links TRBV12-3 or TRBV12-4 to TRBJ2-5, with a weak D call TRBD2 (6 bases). V was cut by 7 bases and J by 2 bases, with 14 bases left in between. The CDR3 runs 14 residues. CDR3 region: CASTGDEGQETQYF. The CDR3 DNA sequence: TGTGCCAGCACGGGAGATGAGGGGCAAGAGACCCAGTACTTC.

The chain joins TRBV11-2 to TRBJ2-1; D remains unclear. The germline V gene has CDR1 SGHAT and CDR2 FQNNGV. The CDR3 runs to 12 residues. With 1 base removed from V and 8 bases from J, the gap between germline ends came to 6 bases. In DNA, the CDR3 is TGTGCCAGCAGCTTAGCGACGGATGAGCAGTTCTTC. The encoded protein is CASSLATDEQFF.

This chain connects TRBV28 to TRBJ2-5; the D gene could be TRBD1 or TRBD2 (5 bases each). CDR3 length: 15 amino acids. Trimming removed 3 bases from V and 2 bases from J, with 13 bases in between. Germline V gene data show CDR1 as MDHEN and CDR2 as SYDVKM. CDR3 loop: CASSFFSGAQETQYF. In nucleotides, the CDR3 is TGTGCCAGCAGTTTCTTCTCCGGGGCACAAGAGACCCAGTACTTC.

The V and J genes are TRBV29-1 and TRBJ2-5; tentatively, D is TRBD1 (6 bases). CDR3 size: 11 residues. Germline CDR1 is SQVTM and CDR2 is ANQGSEA. Trimming pared 6 bases from V and 9 bases from J, leaving 14 bases between. CDR3 coding DNA: TGCAGCGTGAGGACAGTCAAGGCCCAGTACTTC. Amino acids: CSVRTVKAQYF.

The V call is TRBV3-1, the J call TRBJ2-5; no definite D call. CDR3 length equals 16 residues. Between the trimmed V and J ends, which lost 0 bases and 5 bases, there was a span of 16 bases. CDR1 is LGHDT and CDR2 is YNNKEL in the germline V gene (reference sequence). The CDR3: CASSQEGTSGLETQYF. The CDR3 coding sequence is TGTGCCAGCAGCCAAGAAGGCACCTCGGGCTTGGAGACCCAGTACTTC.

This clonotype occurred many times. The chain carries TRBV12-3 or TRBV12-4 and TRBJ1-4, with 8 bases matching TRBD1. V shed 6 bases and J 10 bases; nucleotides not matched to a gene: 7. This CDR3 is built from 13 residues. CDR3 sequence (DNA): TGTGCCAGCAGCCCCAGGGGGCTAGGAAAACTGTTTTTT. The encoded protein is CASSPRGLGKLFF.

The chain combines TRBV29-1 with TRBJ2-1; 9 bases line up with TRBD1. Germline values: CDR1 SQVTM, CDR2 ANQGSEA. With V trimmed by 0 bases and J by 1 base, 4 bases remained unmatched. This CDR3 is 16 amino acids long. The CDR3: CSVEDPDRGSYNEQFF. CDR3 nucleotides: TGCAGCGTTGAAGACCCGGACAGGGGATCCTACAATGAGCAGTTCTTC.